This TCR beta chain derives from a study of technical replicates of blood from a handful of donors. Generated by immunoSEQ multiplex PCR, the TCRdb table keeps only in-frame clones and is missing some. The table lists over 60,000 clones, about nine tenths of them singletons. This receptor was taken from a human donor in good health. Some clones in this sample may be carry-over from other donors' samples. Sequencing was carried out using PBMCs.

The CDR3 region is CAISDGTGRGDTQYF. The CDR3 nucleotides read TGTGCCATCAGTGATGGGACAGGGCGGGGGGATACGCAGTATTTT. The V gene is TRBV10-3, the J gene TRBJ2-3, with 9 bases matching TRBD1. The CDR3 sequence is 15 residues long. In germline, CDR1 is ENHRY, CDR2 SYGVKD. V lost 3 bases and J lost 6; bases outside the gene matches: 7.